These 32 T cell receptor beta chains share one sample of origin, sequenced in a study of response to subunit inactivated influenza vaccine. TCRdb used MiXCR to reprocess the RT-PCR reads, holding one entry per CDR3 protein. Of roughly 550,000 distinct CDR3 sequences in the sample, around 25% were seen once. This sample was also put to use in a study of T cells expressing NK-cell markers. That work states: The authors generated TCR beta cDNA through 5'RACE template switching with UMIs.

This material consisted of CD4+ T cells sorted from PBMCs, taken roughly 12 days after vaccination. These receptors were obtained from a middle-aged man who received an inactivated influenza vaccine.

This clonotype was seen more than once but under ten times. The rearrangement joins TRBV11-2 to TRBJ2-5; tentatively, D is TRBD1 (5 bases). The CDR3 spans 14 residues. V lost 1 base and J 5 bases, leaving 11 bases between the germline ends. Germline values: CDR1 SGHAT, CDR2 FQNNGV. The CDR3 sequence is CASSLVGVWETQYF. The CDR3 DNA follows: TGTGCCAGCAGCTTAGTAGGGGTGTGGGAGACCCAGTACTTC.

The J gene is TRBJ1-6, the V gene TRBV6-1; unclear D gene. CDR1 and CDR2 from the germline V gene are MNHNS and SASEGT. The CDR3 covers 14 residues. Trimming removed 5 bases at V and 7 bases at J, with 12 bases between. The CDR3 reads CASSPPGQNSPLHF. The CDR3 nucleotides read TGTGCCAGCAGTCCACCTGGTCAGAATTCACCCCTCCACTTT.

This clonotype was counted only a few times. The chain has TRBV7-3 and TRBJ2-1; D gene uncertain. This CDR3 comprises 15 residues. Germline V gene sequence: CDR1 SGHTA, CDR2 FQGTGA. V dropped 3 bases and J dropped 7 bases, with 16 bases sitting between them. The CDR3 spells CASSLNGLGMNEQFF. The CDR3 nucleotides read TGTGCCAGCAGCTTGAATGGGCTCGGAATGAATGAGCAGTTCTTC.

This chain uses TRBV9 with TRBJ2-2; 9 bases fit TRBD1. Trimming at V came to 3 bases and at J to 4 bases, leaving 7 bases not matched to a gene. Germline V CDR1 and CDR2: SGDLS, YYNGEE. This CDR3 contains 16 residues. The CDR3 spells CASSATGTGSTGELFF. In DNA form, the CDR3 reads TGTGCCAGCAGCGCTACCGGGACAGGGTCCACCGGGGAGCTGTTTTTT.

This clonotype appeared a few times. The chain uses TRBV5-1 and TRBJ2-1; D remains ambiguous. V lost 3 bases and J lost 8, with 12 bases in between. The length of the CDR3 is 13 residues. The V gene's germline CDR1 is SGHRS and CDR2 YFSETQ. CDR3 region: CASSSEGVYEQFF. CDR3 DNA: TGCGCCAGCAGCTCGGAAGGAGTCTATGAGCAGTTCTTC.

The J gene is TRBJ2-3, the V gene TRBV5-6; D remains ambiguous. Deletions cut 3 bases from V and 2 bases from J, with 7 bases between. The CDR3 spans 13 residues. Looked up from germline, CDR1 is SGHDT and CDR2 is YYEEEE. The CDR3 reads CASSSQPTDTQYF. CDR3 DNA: TGTGCCAGCAGCTCCCAGCCCACAGATACGCAGTATTTT.

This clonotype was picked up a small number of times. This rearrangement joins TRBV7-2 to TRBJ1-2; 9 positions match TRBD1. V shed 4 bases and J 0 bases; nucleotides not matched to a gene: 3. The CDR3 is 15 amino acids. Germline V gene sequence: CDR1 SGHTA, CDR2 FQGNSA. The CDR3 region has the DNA TGTGCCAGCAGCTCCTGGGACAGGGCTAACTATGGCTACACCTTC. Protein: CASSSWDRANYGYTF.

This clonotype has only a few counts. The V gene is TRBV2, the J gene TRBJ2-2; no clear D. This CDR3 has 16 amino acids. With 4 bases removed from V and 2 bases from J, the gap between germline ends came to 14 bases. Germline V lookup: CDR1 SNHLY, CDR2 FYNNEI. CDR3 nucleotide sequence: TGTGCCAGCAGTGGATCTCGTACATTAAACACCGGGGAGCTGTTTTTT. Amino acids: CASSGSRTLNTGELFF.

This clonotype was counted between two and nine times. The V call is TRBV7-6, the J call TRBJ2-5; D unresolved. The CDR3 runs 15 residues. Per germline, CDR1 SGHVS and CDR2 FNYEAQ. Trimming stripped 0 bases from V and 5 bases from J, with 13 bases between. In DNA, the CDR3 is TGTGCCAGCAGCTTAGCGCTCAGTAGAAGTGAGACCCAGTACTTC. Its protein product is CASSLALSRSETQYF.

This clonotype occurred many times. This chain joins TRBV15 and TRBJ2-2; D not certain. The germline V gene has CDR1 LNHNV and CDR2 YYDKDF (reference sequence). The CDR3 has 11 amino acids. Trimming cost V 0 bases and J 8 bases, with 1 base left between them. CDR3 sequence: CATSREGELFF. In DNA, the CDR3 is TGTGCCACCAGCAGAGAGGGGGAGCTGTTTTTT.

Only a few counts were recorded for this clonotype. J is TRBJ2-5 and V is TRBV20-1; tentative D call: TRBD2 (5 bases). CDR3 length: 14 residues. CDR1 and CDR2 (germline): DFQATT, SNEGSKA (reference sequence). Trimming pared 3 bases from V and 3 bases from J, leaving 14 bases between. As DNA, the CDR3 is TGCAGTGCTAGGGTGAGGGATTGGGAAGAGACCCAGTACTTC. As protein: CSARVRDWEETQYF.

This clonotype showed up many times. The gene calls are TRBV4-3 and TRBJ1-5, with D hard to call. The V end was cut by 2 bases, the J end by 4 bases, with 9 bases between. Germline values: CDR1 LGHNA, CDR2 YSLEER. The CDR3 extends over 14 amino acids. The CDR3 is CASSQYFGNQPQHF. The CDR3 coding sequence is TGCGCCAGCAGCCAATATTTTGGAAATCAGCCCCAGCATTTT.

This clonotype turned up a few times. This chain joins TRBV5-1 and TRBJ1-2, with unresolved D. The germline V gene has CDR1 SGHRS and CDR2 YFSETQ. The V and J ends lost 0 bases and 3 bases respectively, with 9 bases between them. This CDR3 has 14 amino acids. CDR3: CASSLDQDYYGYTF. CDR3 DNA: TGCGCCAGCAGCTTGGACCAGGATTACTATGGCTACACCTTC.

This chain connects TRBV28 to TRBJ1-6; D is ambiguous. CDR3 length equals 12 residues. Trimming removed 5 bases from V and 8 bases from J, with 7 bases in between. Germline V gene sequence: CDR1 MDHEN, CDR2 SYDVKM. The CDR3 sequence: CASSEADSPLHF. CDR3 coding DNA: TGTGCCAGCAGTGAAGCGGATTCACCCCTCCACTTT.

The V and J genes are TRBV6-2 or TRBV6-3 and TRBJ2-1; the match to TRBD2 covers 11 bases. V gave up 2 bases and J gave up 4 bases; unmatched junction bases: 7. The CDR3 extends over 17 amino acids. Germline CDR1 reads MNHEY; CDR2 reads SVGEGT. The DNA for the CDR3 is TGTGCCAGCAGTTACCCCCGACTAGCGGGGATATACAATGAGCAGTTCTTC. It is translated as CASSYPRLAGIYNEQFF.

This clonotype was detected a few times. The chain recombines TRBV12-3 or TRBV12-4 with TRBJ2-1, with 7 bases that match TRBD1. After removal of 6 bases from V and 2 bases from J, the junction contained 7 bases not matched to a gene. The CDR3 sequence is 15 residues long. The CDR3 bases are TGTGCCAGCAGGGGGGAAGGGGGCGCCTACAATGAGCAGTTCTTC. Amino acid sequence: CASRGEGGAYNEQFF.

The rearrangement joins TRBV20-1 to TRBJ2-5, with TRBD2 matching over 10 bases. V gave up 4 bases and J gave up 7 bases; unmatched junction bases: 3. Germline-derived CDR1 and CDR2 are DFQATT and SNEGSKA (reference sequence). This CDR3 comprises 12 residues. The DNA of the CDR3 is TGCAGTGCTACTAGCGGGGGCCCGACCCAGTACTTC. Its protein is CSATSGGPTQYF.

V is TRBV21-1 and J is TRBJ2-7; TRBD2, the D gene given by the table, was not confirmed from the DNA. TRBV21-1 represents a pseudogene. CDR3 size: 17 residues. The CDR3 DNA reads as TGTGCCAGCAGCAAAGGCTGGGGAGAAATGGGAACCTACGAGCAGTACTTC. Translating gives CASSKGWGEMGTYEQYF.

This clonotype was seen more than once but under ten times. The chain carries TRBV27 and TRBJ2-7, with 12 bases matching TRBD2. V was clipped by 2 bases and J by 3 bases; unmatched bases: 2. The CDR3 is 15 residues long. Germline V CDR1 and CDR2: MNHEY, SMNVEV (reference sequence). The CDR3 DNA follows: TGTGCCAGCAGTTTAAAGACTAGCGGGAGCTACGAGCAGTACTTC. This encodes CASSLKTSGSYEQYF.

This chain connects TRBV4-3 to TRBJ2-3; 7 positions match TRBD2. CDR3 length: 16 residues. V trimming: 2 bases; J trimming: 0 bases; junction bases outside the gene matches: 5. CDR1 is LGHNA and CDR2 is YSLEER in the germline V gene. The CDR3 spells CASSQRGVPSTDTQYF. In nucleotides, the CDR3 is TGCGCCAGCAGCCAACGGGGGGTCCCTAGCACAGATACGCAGTATTTT.

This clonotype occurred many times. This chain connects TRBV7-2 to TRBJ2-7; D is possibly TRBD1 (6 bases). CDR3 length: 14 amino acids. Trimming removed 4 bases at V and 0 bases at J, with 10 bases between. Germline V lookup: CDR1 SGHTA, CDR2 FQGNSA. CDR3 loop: CASSSDSYSYEQYF. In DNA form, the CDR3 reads TGTGCCAGCAGCTCGGACAGTTACTCCTACGAGCAGTACTTC. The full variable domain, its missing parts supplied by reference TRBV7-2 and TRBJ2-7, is GAGVSQSPSNKVTEKGKDVELRCDPISGHTALYWYRQSLGQGLEFLIYFQGNSAPDKSGLPSDRFSAERTGGSVSTLTIQRTQQEDSAVYLCASSSDSYSYEQYFGPGTRLTVT.

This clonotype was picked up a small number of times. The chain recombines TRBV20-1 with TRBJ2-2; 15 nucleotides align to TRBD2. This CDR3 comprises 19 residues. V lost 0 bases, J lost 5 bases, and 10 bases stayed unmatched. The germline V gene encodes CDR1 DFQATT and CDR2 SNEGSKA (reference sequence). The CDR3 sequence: CSARDPRTSGRAFTGELFF. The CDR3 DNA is TGCAGTGCTAGAGATCCCAGGACTAGCGGGAGGGCCTTTACCGGGGAGCTGTTTTTT.

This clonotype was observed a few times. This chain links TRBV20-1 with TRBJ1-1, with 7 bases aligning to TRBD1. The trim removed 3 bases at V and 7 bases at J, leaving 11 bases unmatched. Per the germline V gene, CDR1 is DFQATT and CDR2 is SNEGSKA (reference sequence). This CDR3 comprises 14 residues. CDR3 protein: CSARGTASAGEAFF. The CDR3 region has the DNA TGCAGTGCTAGGGGGACAGCGAGTGCTGGTGAAGCTTTCTTT.

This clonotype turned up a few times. The CDR3 bases are TGTGCCAGCAGTTTCGGTCAGGGCCGGAACATTCAGTACTTC. It encodes CASSFGQGRNIQYF. This sequence joins TRBV12-3 or TRBV12-4 and TRBJ2-4, with D maybe TRBD1 (5 bases). Trimming pared 3 bases from V and 7 bases from J, leaving 13 bases between. CDR3 length: 14 residues.

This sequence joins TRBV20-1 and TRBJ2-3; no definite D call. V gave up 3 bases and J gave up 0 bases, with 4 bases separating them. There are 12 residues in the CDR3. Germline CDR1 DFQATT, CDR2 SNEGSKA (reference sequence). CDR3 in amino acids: CSASKSTDTQYF. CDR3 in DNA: TGCAGTGCTAGTAAAAGCACAGATACGCAGTATTTT.

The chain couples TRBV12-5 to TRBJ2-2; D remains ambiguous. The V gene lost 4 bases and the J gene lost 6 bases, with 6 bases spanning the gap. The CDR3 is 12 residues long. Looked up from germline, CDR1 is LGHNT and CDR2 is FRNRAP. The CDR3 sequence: CASGSPPGELFF. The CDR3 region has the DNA TGTGCTAGTGGTTCCCCCCCCGGGGAGCTGTTTTTT.

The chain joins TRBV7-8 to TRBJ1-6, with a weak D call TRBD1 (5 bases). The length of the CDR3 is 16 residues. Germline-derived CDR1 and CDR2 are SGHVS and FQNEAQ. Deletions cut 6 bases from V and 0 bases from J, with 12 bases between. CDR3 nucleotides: TGTGCCAGCAGACGGGACGGAAGCTCCTATAATTCACCCCTCCACTTT. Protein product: CASRRDGSSYNSPLHF.

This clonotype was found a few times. The CDR3 reads CASSGGTGSNQPQHF. The CDR3 DNA is TGTGCCAGCAGTGGGGGGACAGGTAGCAATCAGCCCCAGCATTTT. This sequence joins TRBV2 and TRBJ1-5; 8 nucleotides align to TRBD1. This CDR3 comprises 15 residues. J lost 0 bases, V lost 4 bases, and 2 bases had no gene match. The germline V gene has CDR1 SNHLY and CDR2 FYNNEI.

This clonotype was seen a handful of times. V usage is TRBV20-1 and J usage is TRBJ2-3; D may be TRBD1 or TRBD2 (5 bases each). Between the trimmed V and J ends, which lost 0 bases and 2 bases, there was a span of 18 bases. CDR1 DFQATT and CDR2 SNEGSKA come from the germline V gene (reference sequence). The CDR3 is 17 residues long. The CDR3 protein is CSARDPSPAGTTDTQYF. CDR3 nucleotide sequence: TGCAGTGCTAGAGATCCGTCACCGGCTGGGACCACAGATACGCAGTATTTT.

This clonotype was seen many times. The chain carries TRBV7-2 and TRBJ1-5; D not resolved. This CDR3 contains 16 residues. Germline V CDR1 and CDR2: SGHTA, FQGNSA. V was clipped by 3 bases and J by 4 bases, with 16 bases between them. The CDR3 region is CASSLMDGGRNQPQHF. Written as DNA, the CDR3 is TGTGCCAGCAGCTTGATGGACGGAGGTAGGAATCAGCCCCAGCATTTT.

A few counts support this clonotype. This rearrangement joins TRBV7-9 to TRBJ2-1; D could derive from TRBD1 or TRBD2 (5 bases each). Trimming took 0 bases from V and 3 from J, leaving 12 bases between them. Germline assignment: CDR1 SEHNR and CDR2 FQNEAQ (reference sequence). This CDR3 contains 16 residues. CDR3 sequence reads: CASSLAGTLGYNEQFF. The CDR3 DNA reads TGTGCCAGCAGCTTAGCCGGGACCCTCGGCTACAATGAGCAGTTCTTC.

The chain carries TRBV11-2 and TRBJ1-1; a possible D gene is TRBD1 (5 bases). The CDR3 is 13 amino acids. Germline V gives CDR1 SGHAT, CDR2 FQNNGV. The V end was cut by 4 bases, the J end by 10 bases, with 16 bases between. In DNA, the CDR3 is TGTGCCAGCAGCTCCTACCTAGATGGGGGAGCTTTCTTT. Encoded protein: CASSSYLDGGAFF. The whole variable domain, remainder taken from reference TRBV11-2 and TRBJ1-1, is EAGVAQSPRYKIIEKRQSVAFWCNPISGHATLYWYQQILGQGPKLLIQFQNNGVVDDSQLPKDRFSAERLKGVDSTLKIQPAKLEDSAVYLCASSSYLDGGAFFGQGTRLTVV.